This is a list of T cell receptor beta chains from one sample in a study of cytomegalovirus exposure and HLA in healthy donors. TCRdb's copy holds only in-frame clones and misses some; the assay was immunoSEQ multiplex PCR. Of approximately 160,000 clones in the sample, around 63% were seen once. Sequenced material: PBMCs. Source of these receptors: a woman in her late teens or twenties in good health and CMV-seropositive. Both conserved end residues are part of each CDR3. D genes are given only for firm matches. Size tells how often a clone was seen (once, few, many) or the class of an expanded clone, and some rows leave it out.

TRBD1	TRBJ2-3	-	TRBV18	TGTGCCAGCTCACAAAGCACAGGGGCAGAGGATACGCAGTATTTT	CASSQSTGAEDTQYF
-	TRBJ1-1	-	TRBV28	TGTGCCAGCAGACAGACACTGAACACTGAAGCTTTCTTT	CASRQTLNTEAFF
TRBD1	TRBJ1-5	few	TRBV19	TGTGCCAGTAGTATACCCCAGGGGGCGCGGGGCAATCAGCCCCAGCATTTT	CASSIPQGARGNQPQHF
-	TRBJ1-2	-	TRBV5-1	TGCGCCAGCAGCTTCCGACAGGATGCGTATGGCTACACCTTC	CASSFRQDAYGYTF
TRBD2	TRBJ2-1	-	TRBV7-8	TGTGCCAGCAGCTTATCACTAGCGGGAGGGGGGCAGTTCTTC	CASSLSLAGGGQFF
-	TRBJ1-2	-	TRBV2	TGTGCCAGCAGCTTATCGGGGTCGGTTGGCTACACCTTC	CASSLSGSVGYTF
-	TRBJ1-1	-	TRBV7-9	TGTGCCAGCAGCTTAACAGGGACGTCTGAAGCTTTCTTT	CASSLTGTSEAFF
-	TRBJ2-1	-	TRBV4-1	TGCGCCAGCAGCCTTGTCTCCTATGAGCAGTTCTTC	CASSLVSYEQFF
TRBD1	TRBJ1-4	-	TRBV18	TGTGCCAGCTCAGCTACAGGGGGCGCTTATGAAAAACTGTTTTTT	CASSATGGAYEKLFF
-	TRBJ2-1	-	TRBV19	TGTGCCAGTAGTATAAACTACTACAATGAGCAGTTCTTC	CASSINYYNEQFF
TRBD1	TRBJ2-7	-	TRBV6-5	TGTGCCAGCAGTGTGGACAGGCTGTCCTACGAGCAGTACTTC	CASSVDRLSYEQYF
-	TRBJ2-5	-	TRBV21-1	TGTGCCAGCAGCAAAGGGGACTCATGGGGCCAAGAGACCCAGTACTTC	CASSKGDSWGQETQYF
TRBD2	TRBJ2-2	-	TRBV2	TGTGCCAGCAGCGTCGTAAGCGGGGGGATATATACCGGGGAGCTGTTTTTT	CASSVVSGGIYTGELFF
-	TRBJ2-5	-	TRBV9	TGTGCCAGCAGCGTGGAGGTGGGGTGGGAGACCCAGTACTTC	CASSVEVGWETQYF
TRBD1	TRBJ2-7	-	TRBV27	TGTGCCAGCAGTAAAAGCGAGGGACAGGGGAGGGCCGAGCAGTACTTC	CASSKSEGQGRAEQYF
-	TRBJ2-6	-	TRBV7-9	TGTGCCAGCAGCCCCCAGGGGACTGGGGCCAACGTCCTGACTTTC	CASSPQGTGANVLTF
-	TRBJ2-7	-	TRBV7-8	TGTGCCAGCAGTCCCCTTGCCCTTGGGGGGAGCTACGAGCAGTACTTC	CASSPLALGGSYEQYF
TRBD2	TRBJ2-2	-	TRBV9	TGTGCCAGCAGCGGGGGAGAATTAGGACTAGCCTCTCGGGACACCGGGGAGCTGTTTTTT	CASSGGELGLASRDTGELFF
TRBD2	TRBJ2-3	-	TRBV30	TGTGCCCGGACTGGCGGGGGGGCCGCAGATACGCAGTATTTT	CARTGGGAADTQYF
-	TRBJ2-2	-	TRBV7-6	TGTGCCAGCAGCTTAGCCGCCGGGGAGCTGTTTTTT	CASSLAAGELFF
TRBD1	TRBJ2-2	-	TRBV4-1	TGCGCCAGCAGCCTCGGGACAGGGATGGCCGGGGAGCTGTTTTTT	CASSLGTGMAGELFF
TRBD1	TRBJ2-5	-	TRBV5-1	TGCGCCAGCAGCTCCACAGACAGGGGAACCCAGTACTTC	CASSSTDRGTQYF
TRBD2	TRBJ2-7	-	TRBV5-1	TGCGCCAGCAGCTTGAGCGGGAGTATCTACGAGCAGTACTTC	CASSLSGSIYEQYF